This T cell receptor (beta chain) was observed in a study of cytomegalovirus exposure and HLA in healthy donors. The overall study: A subsequent analysis stated that the 120 or so validation repertoires were run on the same platform as the 650 to 850 first-cohort repertoires.

Of note for this clone: Its target is unknown.

Study-wide results and limits: High sensitivity and specificity were reportedly achieved when the classifier diagnosed cytomegalovirus status.

The table came from immunoSEQ multiplex PCR; TCRdb's copy has only in-frame clones and leaves some out. The sample holds about 150,000 clones, 75% to 90% seen once. The length of the CDR3 is 16 residues. Looked up from germline, CDR1 is MNHEY and CDR2 is SMNVEV (reference sequence). Trimming cost V 3 bases and J 0 bases; bases outside gene matches: 4. The origin of this receptor is a woman between 18 and 29 years old in good health and CMV-seropositive. The sample was PBMCs. The chain recombines TRBV27 with TRBJ2-3, with 9 bases matching TRBD2. This CDR3 reads CASSLLGTSSTDTQYF. In DNA, the CDR3 is TGTGCCAGCAGTTTGCTCGGGACTAGCAGCACAGATACGCAGTATTTT.